The 14 T cell receptor beta chains presented below share a single source sample, sequenced in a study of OX40 agonist ivuxolimab in advanced cancers. TCRdb's table, derived via immunoSEQ multiplex PCR, lists solely in-frame clones and lacks some. The top ten hold roughly 0.89% of the sample, which has roughly 71,000 clones, 85% seen once. The sample consisted of CD4+ or CD8+ T cells sorted from blood, taken in a trial of the OX40 agonist ivuxolimab. Receptors were obtained from an adult with an advanced solid tumor such as melanoma, head and neck, liver or kidney cancer.

The rearrangement links TRBV6-5 to TRBJ2-3, with D perhaps TRBD1 (5 bases). CDR1 and CDR2 from the germline V gene are MNHEY and SVGAGI. This CDR3 comprises 14 residues. V shed 7 bases and J shed 2 bases, with 13 bases lying between them. The CDR3 loop reads CASTKGQNTDTQYF. The CDR3 nucleotides read TGTGCCAGCACCAAGGGGCAAAACACAGATACGCAGTATTTT.

This chain joins TRBV19 and TRBJ2-5, with unresolved D. Looked up from germline, CDR1 is LNHDA and CDR2 is SQIVND (reference sequence). The CDR3 is 11 residues long. Trimming shortened V by 0 bases and J by 5 bases, and 1 base separated the two germline ends. The CDR3 here is CASSIEETQYF. The CDR3 DNA is TGTGCCAGTAGTATAGAGGAGACCCAGTACTTC.

This clone was seen a few times. V and J are TRBV28 and TRBJ1-5; D remains ambiguous. Trimming removed 3 bases at V and 5 bases at J, with 8 bases between. Germline V CDR1 and CDR2: MDHEN, SYDVKM. This CDR3 is 13 amino acids long. The CDR3 DNA reads TGTGCCAGCAGTTTCCCAACTGATCAGCCCCAGCATTTT. It codes for CASSFPTDQPQHF.

The chain joins TRBV7-2 to TRBJ1-2; TRBD1 agrees at 8 bases. CDR1 and CDR2 (germline): SGHTA, FQGNSA. The CDR3 runs 15 residues. J lost 4 bases, V lost 5 bases, and 9 bases had no gene match. The CDR3 is CASSPRTGQGYGYTF. CDR3 bases: TGTGCCAGCAGCCCTCGGACAGGGCAGGGCTATGGCTACACCTTC.

The chain links TRBV28 to TRBJ2-6, with D perhaps given as TRBD1 or TRBD2 (5 bases each). The CDR3 extends over 14 amino acids. The germline V gene encodes CDR1 MDHEN and CDR2 SYDVKM. The V end lost 8 bases, the J end lost 5 bases, and 13 bases lay between the germline ends. The CDR3 sequence is CASLGDPRANVLTF. CDR3 DNA: TGTGCCAGCCTCGGGGACCCGAGGGCCAACGTCCTGACTTTC.

The genes are TRBV5-1 and TRBJ2-5; D is possibly TRBD2 (6 bases). Germline CDR1 is SGHRS and CDR2 is YFSETQ. CDR3 length equals 15 residues. V was shortened by 4 bases and J by 2 bases, with 15 bases between the two germline ends. CDR3 residues: CASSPPGLEQETQYF. CDR3 DNA sequence: TGCGCCAGCAGCCCACCGGGACTGGAGCAAGAGACCCAGTACTTC.

The chain has TRBV19 and TRBJ2-2; D gene unclear. The ends were cut back, 8 bases at V and 7 bases at J, with 8 bases in the middle. Germline V lookup: CDR1 LNHDA, CDR2 SQIVND (reference sequence). The CDR3 totals 11 residues. CDR3 loop: CASCVGGELFF. The CDR3 nucleotides read TGTGCCAGTTGCGTGGGCGGGGAGCTGTTTTTT.

V usage is TRBV10-2 and J usage is TRBJ1-6; no definite D call. CDR3 size: 15 residues. The V end lost 5 bases, the J end lost 5 bases, and 13 bases lay between the germline ends. The V gene's germline CDR1 is WSHSY and CDR2 SAAADI. This CDR3 is CASSLSGLNNSPLHF. CDR3 in DNA: TGCGCCAGCAGTCTTTCCGGGCTAAATAATTCACCCCTCCACTTT.

CDR3 coding DNA: TGTGCCTGGTCGCTAGCGGGGGGGCGTGAGACCCAGTACTTC. Protein product: CAWSLAGGRETQYF. The chain couples TRBV30 to TRBJ2-5, with 12 bases matching TRBD2. Unmatched junction bases numbered 6, after V lost 5 bases and J lost 5 bases. Germline CDR1 and CDR2: GTSNPN and SVGIG (reference sequence). This CDR3 region has 14 residues.

The gene calls are TRBV7-9 and TRBJ1-6, with unresolved D. The V gene's germline CDR1 is SEHNR and CDR2 FQNEAQ (reference sequence). This CDR3 spans 14 amino acids. The V and J ends lost 5 bases and 6 bases respectively, with 11 bases between them. CDR3 region: CASSQDASNSPLHF. The DNA of the CDR3 is TGTGCCAGCAGCCAGGACGCGAGTAATTCACCCCTCCACTTT.

V is TRBV6-5 and J is TRBJ2-7, with D possibly TRBD1 on 5 matching bases. There are 14 residues in the CDR3. Germline V gene data show CDR1 as MNHEY and CDR2 as SVGAGI. V shed 5 bases and J shed 0 bases, with 11 bases lying between them. The CDR3 spells CASSKDMVSYEQYF. Written as DNA, the CDR3 is TGTGCCAGCAGTAAGGACATGGTCTCCTACGAGCAGTACTTC.

The chain uses TRBV7-2 and TRBJ1-6; D uncertain. Trimming left V 2 bases short and J 10 bases short, with 18 bases between. Germline-derived CDR1 and CDR2 are SGHTA and FQGNSA. This CDR3 spans 16 amino acids. The CDR3 DNA reads as TGTGCCAGCAGCTTACTGGATCCTCGCCGGGGATCACCCCTCCACTTT. Translation gives CASSLLDPRRGSPLHF.

This clone was seen just once. The V gene is TRBV4-1, the J gene TRBJ2-5; 8 positions match TRBD2. The J call is doubtful: the DNA matches TRBJ2-7 better. Germline CDR1 MGHRA, CDR2 YSYEKL. The CDR3 runs to 16 residues. The CDR3, as DNA: TGCGCCAGCAGCCAAGTCCGGGCGGGGGGCTCCTACGAGCAGTACTTC. Translated, it gives CASSQVRAGGSYEQYF.

The DNA of the CDR3 is TGTGCCAGCTCACCTTTGACAGGAGGGGATTCTGGAAACACCATATATTTT. Translated, it gives CASSPLTGGDSGNTIYF. V usage is TRBV18 and J usage is TRBJ1-3; a possible D gene is TRBD1 (6 bases). V was trimmed by 3 bases and J by 1 base, leaving 16 bases between them. The germline gives CDR1 KGHSH, CDR2 LQKENI. The CDR3 has 17 amino acids.